The 27 T cell receptor beta chains given below trace back to one sample, sequenced in a study of metastatic and nonmetastatic thyroid tumors. TCRdb reprocessed the PCR reads via MiXCR. Here the sample spans 14,000 to 15,000 clones, around 4% being singletons. Until they underwent thyroid surgery, no patient had received any treatment. The specimen sequenced was tumor tissue. The receptors derive from a female donor with papillary thyroid cancer or a benign thyroid nodule (not recorded which). Some clones in this sample may be carry-over from other donors' samples.

In this sample, this clone turned up many times. A single base separates this from a much larger clone, so it may be a read error. This sample also contains other DNA sequences that code for the same CDR3. The chain combines TRBV19 with TRBJ2-2; D tentatively reads TRBD1 or TRBD2 (5 bases each). CDR1 LNHDA and CDR2 SQIVND come from the germline V gene (reference sequence). The CDR3 runs 15 residues. CDR3 region: CASSMGPTNTGELFF. CDR3 sequence (DNA): TGTGCCAGTAGTATGGGACCTACGAACACCGGGGAACTGTTTTTT.

The chain couples TRBV6-1 to TRBJ1-1; D uncertain. V lost 5 bases, J lost 4 bases, and 17 bases lay in between. Germline CDR1 reads MNHNS; CDR2 reads SASEGT. CDR3 length: 15 residues. In nucleotides, the CDR3 is TGTGCCAGCAGTTATCAACAGTTCGGGGTCACTGAAGCTTTCTTT. This encodes CASSYQQFGVTEAFF.

This clone was counted between two and nine times. V is TRBV19 and J is TRBJ2-2; D gene unclear. V dropped 4 bases and J dropped 7 bases, with 7 bases sitting between them. CDR3 length: 12 residues. Looked up from germline, CDR1 is LNHDA and CDR2 is SQIVND (reference sequence). CDR3 loop: CASSTFGGELFF. The CDR3 bases are TGTGCCAGTAGTACCTTCGGCGGGGAGCTGTTTTTT.

Only a few counts were recorded for this clone. The chain carries TRBV12-3 or TRBV12-4 and TRBJ1-6; the match to TRBD1 covers 9 bases. Losses at the gene ends were 2 bases for V and 8 bases for J; bases not matched to a gene: 1. The CDR3 is 14 residues long. CDR3 in DNA: TGTGCCAGCAGTTTAAGGGACAGGGATTCACCCCTCCACTTT. The encoded protein is CASSLRDRDSPLHF.

In this sample, this clone turned up a few times. The V and J genes are TRBV27 and TRBJ2-2, with 7 bases aligning to TRBD2. V lost 4 bases to trimming and J lost 7 bases; unmatched junction nucleotides: 9. The germline V gene has CDR1 MNHEY and CDR2 SMNVEV (reference sequence). There are 15 residues in the CDR3. CDR3 residues: CASSWAFGGVGELFF. The DNA for the CDR3 is TGTGCCAGCAGTTGGGCCTTTGGGGGGGTCGGGGAGCTGTTTTTT.

This clone was counted only a few times. Without the conserved terminal phenylalanine or tryptophan, this CDR3 likely stems from a read error. The DNA is omitted, as the CDR3 cannot be located on it reliably, and the CDR3 follows TCRdb's listing. The gene calls are TRBV30 and TRBJ2-1; TRBD1, the D gene given by the table, was not confirmed from the DNA. From its first to its last residue, the CDR3 has 11 amino acids. The V gene's germline CDR1 is GTSNPN and CDR2 SVGIG (reference sequence). The CDR3 here is CAWSEGGATEI.

A remark on this clone: At one boundary the junction diverges from the germline segment, which might be a read error. The V call is TRBV12-3 or TRBV12-4, the J call TRBJ2-2; no clear D gene. CDR3 size: 12 residues. The CDR3 DNA follows: TGTGCCGGCAGCCGTATGCCCTGGGAGCTGTTTTTT. Translated: CAGSRMPWELFF.

This clone was seen only a few times. The V gene is TRBV19, the J gene TRBJ2-7; 10 bases align to TRBD1. The CDR3 covers 15 residues. Trimming cost V 6 bases and J 4 bases; bases outside gene matches: 9. CDR1 LNHDA and CDR2 SQIVND come from the germline V gene (reference sequence). The CDR3 DNA reads TGTGCCAGTAGCCGTCGAGGGACAGGGGATTACGAGCAGTACTTC. Its translation is CASSRRGTGDYEQYF.

This clone was seen a few times. This rearrangement joins TRBV10-1 to TRBJ2-7, with unresolved D. The CDR3 length is 12 residues. The V and J ends lost 2 bases and 0 bases respectively, with 2 bases between them. Germline CDR1 and CDR2: WNHNN and SYGVQD (reference sequence). The CDR3 region has the DNA TGCGCCAGCAGTGAGCTCTCCTACGAGCAGTACTTC. Amino acids: CASSELSYEQYF.

The J gene is TRBJ1-2, the V gene TRBV6-1; D unresolved. The germline CDR1 and CDR2 sequences are MNHNS and SASEGT. V lost 1 base and J lost 4, with 19 bases in between. CDR3 length: 17 amino acids. This CDR3 reads CASSEEGFKGRPYGYTF. The CDR3 DNA follows: TGTGCCAGCAGTGAAGAGGGATTTAAAGGGAGGCCCTATGGCTACACCTTC.

The chain combines TRBV27 with TRBJ2-5; D is unresolved. The CDR3 spans 14 residues. CDR1 and CDR2 from the germline V gene are MNHEY and SMNVEV (reference sequence). Between the trimmed V and J ends, which lost 6 bases and 0 bases, there was a span of 11 bases. CDR3 in amino acids: CASRDYGNQETQYF. For the CDR3, the DNA is TGTGCCAGCAGGGATTACGGAAACCAAGAGACCCAGTACTTC.

The chain combines TRBV20-1 with TRBJ2-3; no definite D call. CDR3 length: 12 residues. Looked up from germline, CDR1 is DFQATT and CDR2 is SNEGSKA (reference sequence). The V end lost 3 bases, the J end lost 0 bases, and 4 bases lay between the germline ends. The CDR3 protein is CSASGSTDTQYF. The CDR3 DNA sequence: TGCAGTGCTAGCGGGAGCACAGATACGCAGTATTTT.

The rearrangement joins TRBV20-1 to TRBJ1-2; tentatively, D is TRBD1 (6 bases). The V gene's germline CDR1 is DFQATT and CDR2 SNEGSKA (reference sequence). The ends were cut back, 5 bases at V and 8 bases at J, with 18 bases in the middle. This CDR3 is built from 13 residues. The CDR3 bases are TGCAGTGCTTGGGGTTCGGGGGCTAGCGGCTACACCTTC. Its translation is CSAWGSGASGYTF.

This clone was seen more than once but under ten times. V gene TRBV29-1 combines with J gene TRBJ2-7, with 11 bases identical to TRBD2. V dropped 5 bases and J dropped 6; count of bases not matched to a gene: 3. Germline loops: CDR1 SQVTM, CDR2 ANQGSEA. The CDR3 is 12 amino acids. The CDR3 bases are TGCAGCGTTCTAGCGGGGGGTTCCGAGCAGTACTTC. It is translated as CSVLAGGSEQYF.

The chain couples TRBV6-2 or TRBV6-3 to TRBJ2-7; D may correspond to TRBD1 or TRBD2 (6 bases each). Germline V gene lookup returns CDR1 MNHEY and CDR2 SVGEGT. V was shortened by 0 bases and J by 2 bases, with 17 bases between the two germline ends. CDR3 length: 17 amino acids. CDR3 residues: CASSYSILRGPPYEQYF. CDR3 nucleotide sequence: TGTGCCAGCAGTTACTCGATCCTACGGGGGCCGCCCTACGAGCAGTACTTC.

In its sample, this clone was seen a few times. V is TRBV12-3 or TRBV12-4 and J is TRBJ2-1; 9 bases map to TRBD2. J was trimmed by 6 bases and V by 0 bases; bases with no gene match: 3. This CDR3 comprises 15 residues. The CDR3 sequence: CASSLASGSANEQFF. CDR3 coding DNA: TGTGCCAGCAGTTTAGCTAGCGGGAGCGCCAATGAGCAGTTCTTC.

This clone was detected a few times. The V gene is TRBV12-3 or TRBV12-4, the J gene TRBJ2-2, with 10 nucleotides matching TRBD2. The CDR3 is made up of 15 amino acids. V lost 5 bases and J lost 7; bases outside the gene matches: 7. This CDR3 is CASSASSGSIGELFF. The CDR3 DNA is TGTGCCAGCAGTGCCTCTAGCGGGAGTATCGGGGAGCTGTTTTTT.

The rearrangement links TRBV24-1 to TRBJ2-2; 9 nucleotides align to TRBD1. CDR3 length: 14 amino acids. After removal of 9 bases from V and 4 bases from J, the junction contained 5 bases not matched to a gene. CDR1 is KGHDR and CDR2 is SFDVKD in the germline V gene. The CDR3, as DNA: TGTGCCACCCGGGACAGGGTGGGCACCGGGGAGCTGTTTTTT. Translation: CATRDRVGTGELFF.

This chain uses TRBV28 with TRBJ2-7; D possibly corresponds to TRBD1 (5 bases). The germline V gene encodes CDR1 MDHEN and CDR2 SYDVKM. The CDR3 has 12 residues. V was pared by 3 bases and J by 3 bases, with 6 bases between. The CDR3 loop reads CASSFRVYEQYF. DNA for the CDR3: TGTGCCAGCAGTTTCAGGGTCTACGAGCAGTACTTC.

This clone occurred a few times. The CDR3 sequence is CASSLLGTFRNEKLFF. The CDR3 DNA reads as TGTGCCAGCAGTTTACTCGGGACTTTTCGTAATGAAAAACTGTTTTTT. This chain uses TRBV28 with TRBJ1-4; weak D call: TRBD1 (5 bases). The V gene lost 2 bases and the J gene lost 4 bases, with 14 bases spanning the gap. From germline, CDR1 is MDHEN and CDR2 SYDVKM. The CDR3 runs 16 residues.

The rearrangement joins TRBV6-1 to TRBJ2-3; the D gene is possibly TRBD1 (7 bases). Germline-derived CDR1 and CDR2 are MNHNS and SASEGT. The CDR3 has 16 residues. Trimming pared 7 bases from V and 1 base from J, leaving 18 bases between. The DNA for the CDR3 is TGTGCCAGCAAAGAAGGAGGGGGCTCTGGCACAGATACGCAGTATTTT. Translated: CASKEGGGSGTDTQYF.

This clone was counted between two and nine times. The genes are TRBV12-3 or TRBV12-4 and TRBJ2-7, with D perhaps matching TRBD1 (6 bases). This CDR3 is 14 amino acids long. The germline V and J ends were trimmed by 6 bases and 3 bases, with 15 bases remaining between them. The CDR3 sequence is CASSARDTSYEQYF. The CDR3 nucleotides read TGTGCCAGCAGCGCTCGGGACACCAGCTACGAGCAGTACTTC.

V is TRBV6-2 or TRBV6-3 and J is TRBJ2-2; 9 bases are shared with TRBD1. Germline V lookup: CDR1 MNHEY, CDR2 SVGEGT. The CDR3 covers 14 residues. The J segment lost 4 bases and the V segment lost 7 bases, leaving 4 bases of the junction unmatched. The CDR3 sequence: CASTGQGFTGELFF. The CDR3 coding sequence is TGTGCCAGCACCGGACAGGGGTTCACCGGGGAGCTGTTTTTT.

The chain recombines TRBV28 with TRBJ1-2; D is uncertain. CDR3 size: 12 residues. Trimming cost V 5 bases and J 6 bases, with 10 bases left between them. Germline V gives CDR1 MDHEN, CDR2 SYDVKM. CDR3: CASSVRGDGYTF. The CDR3 DNA follows: TGTGCCAGCAGTGTCCGGGGTGATGGCTACACCTTC.

This clone appeared a few times. V and J are TRBV6-1 and TRBJ2-3; D possibly corresponds to TRBD2 (6 bases). The germline V and J ends were trimmed by 1 base and 1 base, with 12 bases remaining between them. The length of the CDR3 is 16 residues. CDR1 and CDR2 from the germline V gene are MNHNS and SASEGT. The CDR3 reads CASSEVRGGGTDTQYF. CDR3 DNA sequence: TGTGCCAGCAGTGAAGTTCGGGGCGGGGGCACAGATACGCAGTATTTT.

The rearrangement links TRBV6-1 to TRBJ1-2, with no clear D. The V and J ends lost 1 base and 4 bases respectively, with 13 bases between them. The length of the CDR3 is 15 residues. Germline CDR1 reads MNHNS; CDR2 reads SASEGT. CDR3 bases: TGTGCCAGCAGTGAAGTCGGCGACACAGTCTATGGCTACACCTTC. Residues: CASSEVGDTVYGYTF.

The chain combines TRBV19 with TRBJ1-5, with D possibly matching TRBD1 (6 bases). In germline, CDR1 is LNHDA, CDR2 SQIVND (reference sequence). Trimming removed 0 bases from V and 5 bases from J, with 20 bases in between. This CDR3 contains 18 residues. This CDR3 reads CASSIDERWTVNHQPQHF. DNA for the CDR3: TGTGCCAGTAGTATAGACGAGCGGTGGACAGTGAATCATCAGCCCCAGCATTTT.